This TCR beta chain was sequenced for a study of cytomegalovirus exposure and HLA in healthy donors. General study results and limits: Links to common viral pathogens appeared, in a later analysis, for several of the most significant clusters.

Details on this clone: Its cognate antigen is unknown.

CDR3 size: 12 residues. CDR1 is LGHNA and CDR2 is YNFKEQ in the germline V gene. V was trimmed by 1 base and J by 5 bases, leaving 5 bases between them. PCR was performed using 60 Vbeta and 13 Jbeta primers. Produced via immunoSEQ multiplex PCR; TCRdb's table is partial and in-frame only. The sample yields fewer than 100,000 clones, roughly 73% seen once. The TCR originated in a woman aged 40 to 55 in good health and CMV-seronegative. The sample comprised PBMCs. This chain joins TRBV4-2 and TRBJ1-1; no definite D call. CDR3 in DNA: TGTGCCAGCAGCCAAGGAGTTACTGAAGCTTTCTTT. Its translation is CASSQGVTEAFF.